Presented here are 19 T cell receptor beta chains from one specimen sequenced in a study of shared clonotypes between healthy human individuals. Generated by immunoSEQ multiplex PCR, the TCRdb table keeps only in-frame clones and is missing some. The data contain roughly 2,500,000 clones, roughly 93% of them singletons. Sequencing used naive CD4+ T cells from PBMCs. Documented subset: CD45RA+ positively selected. Receptor source: a man in his late teens or twenties in good health. Some clones in this sample may be carry-over from other donors' samples.

V usage is TRBV7-9 and J usage is TRBJ2-7, with D tentatively TRBD2 (6 bases). Germline V CDR1 and CDR2: SEHNR, FQNEAQ (reference sequence). CDR3 length equals 13 residues. The ends were cut back, 5 bases at V and 3 bases at J, with 11 bases in the middle. CDR3 sequence: CASSRDSFYEQYF. Written as DNA, the CDR3 is TGTGCCAGCAGCCGGGACTCCTTCTACGAGCAGTACTTC.

This clone has a handful of counts. The gene calls are TRBV29-1 and TRBJ1-1; tentative D call: TRBD1 (6 bases). The CDR3 is made up of 13 amino acids. Germline V CDR1 and CDR2: SQVTM, ANQGSEA. Trimming removed 5 bases at V and 1 base at J, with 11 bases between. CDR3 sequence reads: CSVPVGGNTEAFF. The CDR3, as DNA: TGCAGCGTTCCCGTAGGGGGGAACACTGAAGCTTTCTTT.

The chain recombines TRBV7-2 with TRBJ1-2; tentatively, D is TRBD1 (5 bases). CDR3 size: 14 residues. V lost 5 bases to trimming and J lost 2 bases, with 12 bases between them. CDR1 is SGHTA, CDR2 FQGNSA, per germline. The chain's CDR3 is CASSTRQTNYGYTF. The DNA of the CDR3 is TGTGCCAGCAGCACCCGACAGACGAACTATGGCTACACCTTC.

The gene calls are TRBV30 and TRBJ2-1, with 8 bases lining up with TRBD1. Unmatched junction bases numbered 13, after V lost 0 bases and J lost 6 bases. In germline, CDR1 is GTSNPN, CDR2 SVGIG (reference sequence). The CDR3 is made up of 17 amino acids. The CDR3 here is CAWSVGYGQGKSNEQFF. The CDR3 DNA sequence: TGTGCCTGGAGTGTAGGGTACGGACAGGGTAAAAGCAATGAGCAGTTCTTC.

Remarks on this clone: The same CDR3 also results from other DNA sequences found in this sample. The chain joins TRBV7-9 to TRBJ2-7; TRBD2 aligns across 10 bases. Germline CDR1 SEHNR, CDR2 FQNEAQ (reference sequence). This CDR3 has 16 residues. V lost 1 base to trimming and J lost 1 base; unmatched junction nucleotides: 4. DNA for the CDR3: TGTGCCAGCAGCTTAGGGCTAGCGGGAGTATCCTACGAGCAGTACTTC. Translation: CASSLGLAGVSYEQYF.

The V and J genes are TRBV5-1 and TRBJ1-2; D is unresolved. V was trimmed by 2 bases and J by 4 bases, leaving 12 bases between them. The CDR3 is 14 amino acids. Germline V CDR1 and CDR2: SGHRS, YFSETQ. The CDR3 reads CASSFEVGVYGYTF. In nucleotides, the CDR3 is TGCGCCAGCAGCTTCGAGGTTGGAGTCTATGGCTACACCTTC.

J is TRBJ1-1 and V is TRBV7-2; D is possibly TRBD1 (5 bases). V was clipped by 5 bases and J by 1 base, with 11 bases between them. The CDR3 length is 14 residues. CDR1 is SGHTA, CDR2 FQGNSA, per germline. The CDR3 protein is CASSPSGANTEAFF. The CDR3 DNA reads as TGTGCCAGCAGCCCGTCTGGGGCGAACACTGAAGCTTTCTTT.

J is TRBJ2-3 and V is TRBV7-3; 14 nucleotides line up with TRBD2. Germline-derived CDR1 and CDR2 are SGHTA and FQGTGA. This CDR3 comprises 18 residues. With V trimmed by 6 bases and J by 4 bases, 12 bases remained unmatched. The CDR3 reads CASSRGTSGSITADTQYF. CDR3 sequence (DNA): TGTGCCAGCAGTCGAGGGACTAGCGGGAGTATAACGGCAGATACGCAGTATTTT.

The genes are TRBV4-3 and TRBJ2-7, with 9 nucleotides matching TRBD2. This CDR3 spans 15 amino acids. CDR1 and CDR2 from the germline V gene are LGHNA and YSLEER. Trimming at V came to 1 base and at J to 2 bases, leaving 3 bases not matched to a gene. CDR3 nucleotide sequence: TGCGCCAGCAGCCAAGGTGCGGGAGGGCCCTACGAGCAGTACTTC. Protein product: CASSQGAGGPYEQYF.

In DNA form, the CDR3 reads TGTGCCAGCAGTGAAGTAGGAGGACTAGCGGGTAGCACAGATACGCAGTATTTT. Translation gives CASSEVGGLAGSTDTQYF. The V gene is TRBV6-1, the J gene TRBJ2-3, with TRBD2 matching over 11 bases. The CDR3 length is 18 residues. J lost 0 bases, V lost 1 base, and 6 bases had no gene match. CDR1 MNHNS and CDR2 SASEGT come from the germline V gene.

The CDR3 DNA sequence: TGTGCCAGCAGCGCACTAGCGGGAGTCAATGAGCAGTTCTTC. Translation: CASSALAGVNEQFF. The genes are TRBV11-2 and TRBJ2-1; 11 bases fit TRBD2. Germline CDR1 and CDR2: SGHAT and FQNNGV. The V segment lost 5 bases and the J segment 6 bases; nucleotides outside the gene matches: 3. The CDR3 sequence is 14 residues long. The whole variable domain, remainder taken from reference TRBV11-2 and TRBJ2-1, is EAGVAQSPRYKIIEKRQSVAFWCNPISGHATLYWYQQILGQGPKLLIQFQNNGVVDDSQLPKDRFSAERLKGVDSTLKIQPAKLEDSAVYLCASSALAGVNEQFFGPGTRLTVL.

The chain combines TRBV6-1 with TRBJ2-5; TRBD2 matches at 11 bases. The V gene end was trimmed by 3 bases and the J gene end by 1 base; junction bases not matched to a gene: 1. Per germline, CDR1 MNHNS and CDR2 SASEGT. CDR3 length: 15 amino acids. DNA for the CDR3: TGTGCCAGCAGTGAGGGGACTAGCGGCCAAGAGACCCAGTACTTC. Translation gives CASSEGTSGQETQYF.

The genes are TRBV28 and TRBJ2-7; D not resolved. The V gene's germline CDR1 is MDHEN and CDR2 SYDVKM. Trimming stripped 2 bases from V and 7 bases from J, with 6 bases between. The CDR3 consists of 11 residues. The CDR3 DNA sequence: TGTGCCAGCAGTTTAAATTTGGAGCAGTACTTC. Translating gives CASSLNLEQYF. Supplemented by reference TRBV28 and TRBJ2-7, the full variable domain reads DVKVTQSSRYLVKRTGEKVFLECVQDMDHENMFWYRQDPGLGLRLIYFSYDVKMKEKGDIPEGYSVSREKKERFSLILESASTNQTSMYLCASSLNLEQYFGPGTRLTVT.

The chain recombines TRBV9 with TRBJ2-1, with TRBD2 matching over 10 bases. Germline V lookup: CDR1 SGDLS, CDR2 YYNGEE. The CDR3 has 16 residues. V dropped 0 bases and J dropped 9; count of bases not matched to a gene: 9. In nucleotides, the CDR3 is TGTGCCAGCAGCGTAGGAGGGCTAGCGGGAGTTATTGAGCAGTTCTTC. This gives the protein CASSVGGLAGVIEQFF.

The rearrangement links TRBV10-2 to TRBJ1-3; the D gene is possibly TRBD1 (6 bases). The germline V and J ends were trimmed by 7 bases and 0 bases, with 13 bases remaining between them. Germline V gives CDR1 WSHSY, CDR2 SAAADI. The CDR3 has 15 residues. The CDR3 coding sequence is TGCGCCAGCAAACAGGGCCCTAGCTCTGGAAACACCATATATTTT. This encodes CASKQGPSSGNTIYF.

As concerns this clone: The same CDR3 also results from other DNA sequences found in this sample. This chain connects TRBV2 to TRBJ2-5; the match to TRBD1 covers 8 bases. The CDR3 totals 13 residues. In germline, CDR1 is SNHLY, CDR2 FYNNEI. J was trimmed by 5 bases and V by 3 bases; bases with no gene match: 2. This CDR3 is CASSDRGPETQYF. The CDR3 DNA is TGTGCCAGCAGTGACAGGGGGCCGGAGACCCAGTACTTC. The variable domain in full, completed from reference TRBV2 and TRBJ2-5, reads EPEVTQTPSHQVTQMGQEVILRCVPISNHLYFYWYRQILGQKVEFLVSFYNNEISEKSEIFDDQFSVERPDGSNFTLKIRSTKLEDSAMYFCASSDRGPETQYFGPGTRLLVL.

The chain recombines TRBV5-4 with TRBJ2-5; 13 bases match TRBD2. Trimming cost V 4 bases and J 2 bases; bases outside gene matches: 5. This CDR3 spans 16 amino acids. Germline V CDR1 and CDR2: SGHNT, YYREEE (reference sequence). CDR3 DNA: TGTGCCAGCAGCAAGGGACTAGCGGGGTTGCAAGAGACCCAGTACTTC. Its translation is CASSKGLAGLQETQYF.

The chain links TRBV6-5 to TRBJ2-7, with 8 bases aligning to TRBD1. Trimming removed 5 bases from V and 2 bases from J; junction bases left unmatched: 8. Germline V gene data show CDR1 as MNHEY and CDR2 as SVGAGI. CDR3 length: 15 residues. The CDR3, as DNA: TGTGCCAGCAGTCCTCGACAGGGGCCTACCTACGAGCAGTACTTC. Its translation: CASSPRQGPTYEQYF.

The V call is TRBV4-3, the J call TRBJ1-4; a possible D gene is TRBD1 (6 bases). V lost 0 bases, J lost 0 bases, and 17 bases lay in between. Germline V gene data show CDR1 as LGHNA and CDR2 as YSLEER. This CDR3 is built from 19 residues. CDR3 DNA: TGCGCCAGCAGCCAAGACCCCCGGGACAACGTTGCAACTAATGAAAAACTGTTTTTT. Translating it yields CASSQDPRDNVATNEKLFF.